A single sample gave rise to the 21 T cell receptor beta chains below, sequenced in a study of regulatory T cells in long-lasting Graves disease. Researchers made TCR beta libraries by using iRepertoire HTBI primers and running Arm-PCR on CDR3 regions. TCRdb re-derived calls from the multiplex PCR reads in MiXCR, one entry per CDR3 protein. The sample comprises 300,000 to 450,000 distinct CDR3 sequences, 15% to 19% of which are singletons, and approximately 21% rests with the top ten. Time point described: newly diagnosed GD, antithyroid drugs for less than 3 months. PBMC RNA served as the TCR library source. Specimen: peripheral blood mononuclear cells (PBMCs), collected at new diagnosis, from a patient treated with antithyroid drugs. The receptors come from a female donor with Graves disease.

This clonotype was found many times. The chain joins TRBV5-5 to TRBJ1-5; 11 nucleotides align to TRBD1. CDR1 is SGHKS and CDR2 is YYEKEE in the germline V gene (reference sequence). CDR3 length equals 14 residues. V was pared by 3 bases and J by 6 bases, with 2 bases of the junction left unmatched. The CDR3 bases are TGTGCCAGCAGCTGGACAGGGGGCGGTCAGCCCCAGCATTTT. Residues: CASSWTGGGQPQHF.

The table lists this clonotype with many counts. CDR3 sequence (DNA): TGTGCCATCAGTGAACCTAACTATGAGCAGTTCTTC. Protein product: CAISEPNYEQFF. The chain combines TRBV10-3 with TRBJ2-1; D not resolved. V lost 3 bases and J 8 bases, leaving 8 bases between the germline ends. The CDR3 extends over 12 amino acids. Germline CDR1 and CDR2: ENHRY and SYGVKD.

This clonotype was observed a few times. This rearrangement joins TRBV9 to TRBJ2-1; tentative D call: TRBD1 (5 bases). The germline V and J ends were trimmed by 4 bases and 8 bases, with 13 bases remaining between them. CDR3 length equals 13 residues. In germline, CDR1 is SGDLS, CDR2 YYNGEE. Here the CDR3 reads CASSTQLGDEQFF. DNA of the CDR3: TGTGCCAGCAGCACACAATTAGGGGATGAGCAGTTCTTC.

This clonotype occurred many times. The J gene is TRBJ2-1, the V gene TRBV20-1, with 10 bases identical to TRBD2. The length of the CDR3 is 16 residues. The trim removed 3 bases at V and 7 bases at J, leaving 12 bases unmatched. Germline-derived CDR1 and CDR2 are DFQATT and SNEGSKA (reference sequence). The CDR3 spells CSASDSSGRALNEQFF. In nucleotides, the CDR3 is TGCAGTGCTAGTGACTCGAGCGGGAGGGCCTTAAATGAGCAGTTCTTC.

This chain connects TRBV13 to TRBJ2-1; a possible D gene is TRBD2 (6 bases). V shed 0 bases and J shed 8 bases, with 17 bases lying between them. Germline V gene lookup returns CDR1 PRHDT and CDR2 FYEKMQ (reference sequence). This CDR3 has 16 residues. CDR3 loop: CASSLGIGTRLYEQFF. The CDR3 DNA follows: TGTGCCAGCAGCTTAGGGATCGGGACTCGCCTCTATGAGCAGTTCTTC.

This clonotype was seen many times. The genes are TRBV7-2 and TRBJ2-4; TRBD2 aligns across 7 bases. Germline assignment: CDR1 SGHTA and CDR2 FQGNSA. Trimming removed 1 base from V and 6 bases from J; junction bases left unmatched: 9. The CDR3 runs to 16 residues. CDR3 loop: CASSLGGGMPPNIQYF. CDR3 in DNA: TGTGCCAGCAGCTTAGGGGGGGGAATGCCTCCAAACATTCAGTACTTC.

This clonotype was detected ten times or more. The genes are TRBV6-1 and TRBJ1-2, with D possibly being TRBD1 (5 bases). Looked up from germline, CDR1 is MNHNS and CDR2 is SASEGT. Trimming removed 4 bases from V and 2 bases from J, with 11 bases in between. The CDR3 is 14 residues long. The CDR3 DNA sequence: TGTGCCAGCAGTGTGAGGGGCACGAACTATGGCTACACCTTC. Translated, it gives CASSVRGTNYGYTF.

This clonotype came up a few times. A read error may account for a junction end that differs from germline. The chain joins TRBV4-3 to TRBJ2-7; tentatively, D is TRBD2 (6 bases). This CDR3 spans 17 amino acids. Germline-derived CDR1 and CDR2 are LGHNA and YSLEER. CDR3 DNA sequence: TGCGCCAGCAGCCAACAAGGCGGGACGGGAAGCTCCCACGAGCAGTACTTC. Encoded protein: CASSQQGGTGSSHEQYF.

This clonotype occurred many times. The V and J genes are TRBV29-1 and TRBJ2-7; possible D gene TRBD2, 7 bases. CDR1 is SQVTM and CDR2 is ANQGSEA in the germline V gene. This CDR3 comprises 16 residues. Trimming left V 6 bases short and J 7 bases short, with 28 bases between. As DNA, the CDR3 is TGCAGCGTAAGCGTGACAGGATCCGCGGGAGTCGGGGAGCAGTACTTC. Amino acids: CSVSVTGSAGVGEQYF.

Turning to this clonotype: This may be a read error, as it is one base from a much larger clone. The CDR3 region has the DNA TGTGTCAGCAGCTCAGAGATTAATTCACCCCTCCACTTT. Amino acids: CVSSSEINSPLHF. The J gene is TRBJ1-6, the V gene TRBV3-1; no clear D gene. The CDR3 sequence is 13 residues long. CDR1 and CDR2 (germline): LGHDT, YNNKEL (reference sequence).

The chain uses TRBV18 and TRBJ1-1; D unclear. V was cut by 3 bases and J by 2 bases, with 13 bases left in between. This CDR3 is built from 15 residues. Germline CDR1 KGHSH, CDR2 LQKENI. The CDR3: CASSPAMEYNTEAFF. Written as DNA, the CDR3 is TGTGCCAGCTCACCCGCCATGGAGTATAACACTGAAGCTTTCTTT.

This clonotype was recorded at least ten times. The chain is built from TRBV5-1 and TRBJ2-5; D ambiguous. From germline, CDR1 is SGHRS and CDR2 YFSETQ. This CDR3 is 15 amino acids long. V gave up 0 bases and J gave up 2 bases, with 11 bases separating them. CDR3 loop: CASSLVSRRQETQYF. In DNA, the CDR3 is TGCGCCAGCAGCTTGGTCTCTCGAAGGCAAGAGACCCAGTACTTC.

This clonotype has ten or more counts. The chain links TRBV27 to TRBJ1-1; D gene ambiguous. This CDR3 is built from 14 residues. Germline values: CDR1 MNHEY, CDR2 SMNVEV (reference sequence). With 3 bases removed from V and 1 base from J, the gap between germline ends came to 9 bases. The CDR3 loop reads CASSFMGRNTEAFF. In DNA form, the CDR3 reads TGTGCCAGCAGTTTTATGGGGAGGAACACTGAAGCTTTCTTT.

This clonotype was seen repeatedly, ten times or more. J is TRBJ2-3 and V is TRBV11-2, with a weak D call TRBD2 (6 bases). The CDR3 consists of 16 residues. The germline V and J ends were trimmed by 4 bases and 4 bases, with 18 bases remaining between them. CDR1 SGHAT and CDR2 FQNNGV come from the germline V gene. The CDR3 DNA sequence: TGTGCCAGCAGCTCCATCCGGGACTCAACCCCAGATACGCAGTATTTT. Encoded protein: CASSSIRDSTPDTQYF.

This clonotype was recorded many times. This chain's CDR3 is CASSIELAGGPGNEQFF. The CDR3 nucleotides are TGTGCCAGTAGTATAGAGCTAGCGGGAGGGCCGGGCAATGAGCAGTTCTTC. The genes are TRBV19 and TRBJ2-1; TRBD2 aligns across 12 bases. The CDR3 is made up of 17 amino acids. V shed 0 bases and J 6 bases; nucleotides not matched to a gene: 6. Germline V CDR1 and CDR2: LNHDA, SQIVND (reference sequence).

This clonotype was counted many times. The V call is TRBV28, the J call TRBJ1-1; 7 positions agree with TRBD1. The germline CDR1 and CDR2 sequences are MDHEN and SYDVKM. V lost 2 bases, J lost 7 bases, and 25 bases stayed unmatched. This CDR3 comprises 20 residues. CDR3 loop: CASSLLLHPGQPSIKDEAFF. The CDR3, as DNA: TGTGCCAGCAGTTTACTACTCCATCCGGGACAGCCCTCAATAAAAGATGAAGCTTTCTTT.

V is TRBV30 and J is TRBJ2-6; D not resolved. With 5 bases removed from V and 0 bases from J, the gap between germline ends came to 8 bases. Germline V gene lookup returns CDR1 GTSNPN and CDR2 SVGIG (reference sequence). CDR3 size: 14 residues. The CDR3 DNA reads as TGTGCCTGGCACCTAGGCTCTGGGGCCAACGTCCTGACTTTC. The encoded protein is CAWHLGSGANVLTF. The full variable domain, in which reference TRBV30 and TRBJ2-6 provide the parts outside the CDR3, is SQTIHQWPATLVQPVGSPLSLECTVEGTSNPNLYWYRQAAGRGLQLLFYSVGIGQISSEVPQNLSASRPQDRQFILSSKKLLLSDSGFYLCAWHLGSGANVLTFGAGSRLTVL.

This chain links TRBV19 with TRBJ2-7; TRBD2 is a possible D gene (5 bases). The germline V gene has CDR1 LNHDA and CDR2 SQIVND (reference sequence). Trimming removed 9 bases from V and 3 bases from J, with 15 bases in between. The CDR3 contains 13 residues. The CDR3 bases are TGTGCCAGCCGACGCGGGCCGAACTACGAGCAGTACTTC. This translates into CASRRGPNYEQYF. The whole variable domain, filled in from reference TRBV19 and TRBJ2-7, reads DGGITQSPKYLFRKEGQNVTLSCEQNLNHDAMYWYRQDPGQGLRLIYYSQIVNDFQKGDIAEGYSVSREKKESFPLTVTSAQKNPTAFYLCASRRGPNYEQYFGPGTRLTVT.

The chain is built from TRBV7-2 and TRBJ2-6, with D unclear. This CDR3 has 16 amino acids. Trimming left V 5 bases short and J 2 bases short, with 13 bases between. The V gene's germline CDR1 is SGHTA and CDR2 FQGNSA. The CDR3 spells CASSPISGAGANVLTF. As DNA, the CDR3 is TGTGCCAGCAGCCCCATCTCGGGTGCTGGGGCCAACGTCCTGACTTTC.

CDR3 sequence (DNA): TGTGCCTGGGGAGAAGGACAGGGCGGGTTGGTGTTCTTC. This codes for CAWGEGQGGLVFF. The chain joins TRBV30 to TRBJ2-1, with TRBD1 matching 8 bases. V shed 5 bases, J shed 15 bases, and the junction held 15 bases outside the gene matches. This CDR3 comprises 13 residues. CDR1 and CDR2 (germline): GTSNPN, SVGIG (reference sequence). The variable domain in full, with the rest retrieved from reference TRBV30 and TRBJ2-1, is SQTIHQWPATLVQPVGSPLSLECTVEGTSNPNLYWYRQAAGRGLQLLFYSVGIGQISSEVPQNLSASRPQDRQFILSSKKLLLSDSGFYLCAWGEGQGGLVFFGPGTRLTVL.

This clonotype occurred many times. CDR3 DNA sequence: TGTGCCAGCAGCTTAGTGGTATCGGGCACCGGGGAGCTGTTTTTT. Protein product: CASSLVVSGTGELFF. The chain carries TRBV11-2 and TRBJ2-2; D gene ambiguous. The CDR3 extends over 15 amino acids. Per the germline V gene, CDR1 is SGHAT and CDR2 is FQNNGV. V was pared by 1 base and J by 4 bases, with 10 bases between. The full variable domain, its missing parts supplied by reference TRBV11-2 and TRBJ2-2, is EAGVAQSPRYKIIEKRQSVAFWCNPISGHATLYWYQQILGQGPKLLIQFQNNGVVDDSQLPKDRFSAERLKGVDSTLKIQPAKLEDSAVYLCASSLVVSGTGELFFGEGSRLTVL.